The entry below describes one T cell receptor (beta chain). The antigen is undetermined. This entry comes from a study of Ad26.COV2.S vaccination and SARS-CoV-2 variants. Clones were sequenced by immunoSEQ multiplex PCR, and TCRdb holds only the in-frame ones, with some missing. The sample consists of roughly 250,000 clones, roughly nine tenths of them appearing once. The V end lost 2 bases, the J end lost 6 bases, and 13 bases lay between the germline ends. Germline assignment: CDR1 MNHEY and CDR2 SVGAGI. CDR3 size: 15 residues. General observations from the study: Non-spike TCR breadth showed similarity between vaccine and placebo recipients.

As to treatment: around 19 received Ad26.COV2.S at low or high dose, single or two shots; about 5 received placebo; per-sample allocation not given. Collection of the samples took place on day 63 after the first injection of vaccine or placebo. This receptor was taken from a person aged 18-65 years who received the Ad26.COV2.S COVID-19 vaccine or a placebo. The chain carries TRBV6-5 and TRBJ1-4; D unclear. Sequenced material: peripheral blood, taken in a trial of Ad26.COV2.S vaccine versus placebo. The CDR3, as DNA: TGTGCCAGCAGTTACGGCGGCAGCCTTCATGAAAAACTGTTTTTT. Translation gives CASSYGGSLHEKLFF.